The TCR beta chain under discussion was sequenced for a study of OX40 agonist ivuxolimab in advanced cancers. This CDR3 comprises 15 residues. V dropped 11 bases and J dropped 4; count of bases not matched to a gene: 15. Germline-derived CDR1 and CDR2 are MGHDK and SYGVNS. TCRdb's copy holds only in-frame clones and misses some; the assay was immunoSEQ multiplex PCR. The sample records around 99,000 clones, 90% being singletons. This receptor was taken from an adult with an advanced solid tumor such as melanoma, head and neck, liver or kidney cancer. The material sequenced was CD4+ or CD8+ T cells sorted from blood, taken in a trial of the OX40 agonist ivuxolimab. This chain connects TRBV25-1 to TRBJ1-1; 8 positions agree with TRBD1. The CDR3: CASVGRGLAGTEAFF. The CDR3 DNA sequence: TGTGCCTCAGTGGGCAGGGGGCTGGCTGGCACTGAAGCTTTCTTT.